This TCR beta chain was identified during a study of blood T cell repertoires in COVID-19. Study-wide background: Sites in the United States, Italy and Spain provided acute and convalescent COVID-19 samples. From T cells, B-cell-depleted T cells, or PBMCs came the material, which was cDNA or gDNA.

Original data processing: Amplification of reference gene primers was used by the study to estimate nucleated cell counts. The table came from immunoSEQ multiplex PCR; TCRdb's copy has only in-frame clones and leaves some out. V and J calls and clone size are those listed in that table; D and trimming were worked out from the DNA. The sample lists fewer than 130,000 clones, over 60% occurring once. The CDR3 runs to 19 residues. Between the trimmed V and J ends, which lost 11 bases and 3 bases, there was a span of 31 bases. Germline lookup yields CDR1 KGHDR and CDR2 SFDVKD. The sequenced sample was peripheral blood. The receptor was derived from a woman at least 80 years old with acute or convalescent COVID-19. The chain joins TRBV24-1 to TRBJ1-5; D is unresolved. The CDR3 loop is CAIPNYVAAATEDNQPQHF. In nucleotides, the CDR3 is TGTGCCATCCCAAATTATGTCGCGGCCGCAACGGAGGACAATCAGCCCCAGCATTTT.